This is a list of T cell receptor beta chains from one sample in a study of somatic mutations in cytotoxic T cells in rheumatoid arthritis. Measured with immunoSEQ multiplex PCR; TCRdb has only the in-frame clones, and not every one. The repertoire holds 11,000 or so clones, with 65% to 75% as singletons. The source material was CD8+ T cells sorted from blood. The source is a man between 65 and 85 years old in good health. Each CDR3 is given with its conserved first and last residue. Fields, in order: CDR3 DNA, CDR3 protein, J gene, clone size, V gene, D gene. D genes are given only for firm matches. Clone size, where shown, is once, few, many, or a class for clones that have expanded.

CDR3 DNA: TGTGCCACCGGGCCTGGAACTGAAGCTTTCTTT
CDR3 protein: CATGPGTEAFF
J gene: TRBJ1-1
clone size: -
V gene: TRBV10-3
D gene: -

CDR3 DNA: TGTGCCAGCAGCGGGGACAGGGAGACGAACACTGAAGCTTTCTTT
CDR3 protein: CASSGDRETNTEAFF
J gene: TRBJ1-1
clone size: -
V gene: TRBV9
D gene: TRBD1

CDR3 DNA: TGTGCCAGCAGCCTGACAGATTCGCCCTACGAGCAGTACTTC
CDR3 protein: CASSLTDSPYEQYF
J gene: TRBJ2-7
clone size: -
V gene: TRBV16
D gene: -

CDR3 DNA: TGCGCCAGCAGCTTGGAGGCTAGCGGGAGCTCCTACAATGAGCAGTTCTTC
CDR3 protein: CASSLEASGSSYNEQFF
J gene: TRBJ2-1
clone size: -
V gene: TRBV5-1
D gene: TRBD2

CDR3 DNA: TGTGCCAGCAGTGAAACAGGGGGTGGGTATGGCTACACCTTC
CDR3 protein: CASSETGGGYGYTF
J gene: TRBJ1-2
clone size: -
V gene: TRBV2
D gene: TRBD1

CDR3 DNA: TGTGCCACCAGCGGCGGGGACAGGGTCATGAACACTGAAGCTTTCTTT
CDR3 protein: CATSGGDRVMNTEAFF
J gene: TRBJ1-1
clone size: -
V gene: TRBV15
D gene: TRBD1

CDR3 DNA: TGCGCCAGCAGGAGGGGGCAGGGGGCGACTGAAGCTTTCTTT
CDR3 protein: CASRRGQGATEAFF
J gene: TRBJ1-1
clone size: -
V gene: TRBV4-1
D gene: TRBD1

CDR3 DNA: TGTGCCAGCAGTTCGTGGGAGCGCACAGATACGCAGTATTTT
CDR3 protein: CASSSWERTDTQYF
J gene: TRBJ2-3
clone size: -
V gene: TRBV27
D gene: -

CDR3 DNA: TGTGCCAGCAGCTTATATGACCGGGGAGAGACCCAGTACTTC
CDR3 protein: CASSLYDRGETQYF
J gene: TRBJ2-5
clone size: -
V gene: TRBV7-8
D gene: -

CDR3 DNA: TGTGCCAGCAGCCAAGATACAGGGGAGGGGAACCAGTACTTC
CDR3 protein: CASSQDTGEGNQYF
J gene: TRBJ2-4
clone size: -
V gene: TRBV4-2
D gene: -

CDR3 DNA: TGTGCCAGTAGTATTGTAGGTAAAGGTGGCTCTGGAAACACCATATATTTT
CDR3 protein: CASSIVGKGGSGNTIYF
J gene: TRBJ1-3
clone size: once
V gene: TRBV19
D gene: -

CDR3 DNA: TGTGCCAGCAGCTTAGGGACAGGTGAGAACACTGAAGCTTTCTTT
CDR3 protein: CASSLGTGENTEAFF
J gene: TRBJ1-1
clone size: -
V gene: TRBV7-3
D gene: TRBD1

CDR3 DNA: TGTGCCAGTAGTATAGAGCCGGGACTAGCGGGCAACTCCTACGAGCAGTACTTC
CDR3 protein: CASSIEPGLAGNSYEQYF
J gene: TRBJ2-7
clone size: -
V gene: TRBV19
D gene: TRBD2

CDR3 DNA: TGTGCCAGCAGCTTAGCGGGGCACCGGGACAGGGCTTGGTTCTTC
CDR3 protein: CASSLAGHRDRAWFF
J gene: TRBJ2-1
clone size: -
V gene: TRBV7-2
D gene: TRBD1

CDR3 DNA: TGTGCCAGCAGCTCCGGGACAGGGTCATACGAGCAGTACTTC
CDR3 protein: CASSSGTGSYEQYF
J gene: TRBJ2-7
clone size: -
V gene: TRBV13
D gene: TRBD1

CDR3 DNA: TGTGCCAGCAGTTACGGGACAATCCCCTACGAGCAGTACTTC
CDR3 protein: CASSYGTIPYEQYF
J gene: TRBJ2-7
clone size: -
V gene: TRBV6-5
D gene: -

CDR3 DNA: TGTGCCAGCAGCACCTCCGGGACAGTCCCTTACGAGCAGTACTTC
CDR3 protein: CASSTSGTVPYEQYF
J gene: TRBJ2-7
clone size: -
V gene: TRBV9
D gene: TRBD1

CDR3 DNA: TGTGCCAGCAGCTTGGCAGGCACACTCACCGGGGAGCTGTTTTTT
CDR3 protein: CASSLAGTLTGELFF
J gene: TRBJ2-2
clone size: -
V gene: TRBV11-3
D gene: -

CDR3 DNA: TGTGCCAGCAGTGACTCTCAGGGTGAAGCTTTCTTT
CDR3 protein: CASSDSQGEAFF
J gene: TRBJ1-1
clone size: -
V gene: TRBV6-4
D gene: -

CDR3 DNA: TGCGCCAGCAGCCAACTGGAGACCCAGTACTTC
CDR3 protein: CASSQLETQYF
J gene: TRBJ2-5
clone size: once
V gene: TRBV5-1
D gene: -

CDR3 DNA: TGTGCCAGCAGACCTCCAGGGTCAGGCTACACCTTC
CDR3 protein: CASRPPGSGYTF
J gene: TRBJ1-2
clone size: few
V gene: TRBV27
D gene: -

CDR3 DNA: TGTGCCAGCACCCCTTATAGCAATCAGCCCCAGCATTTT
CDR3 protein: CASTPYSNQPQHF
J gene: TRBJ1-5
clone size: few
V gene: TRBV28
D gene: -

CDR3 DNA: TGTGCCACTGCCTTACAGGGGGGGGCCTACAATGAGCAGTTCTTC
CDR3 protein: CATALQGGAYNEQFF
J gene: TRBJ2-1
clone size: few
V gene: TRBV19
D gene: -

CDR3 DNA: TGTGCCAGCAGCCCCACTCTAGCGGGGTGGGATGAGCAGTTCTTC
CDR3 protein: CASSPTLAGWDEQFF
J gene: TRBJ2-1
clone size: few
V gene: TRBV7-9
D gene: TRBD2

CDR3 DNA: TGTGCCAGCAGTGAAGTCCGACAGGGAGTTGGCTACACCTTC
CDR3 protein: CASSEVRQGVGYTF
J gene: TRBJ1-2
clone size: few
V gene: TRBV2
D gene: TRBD1

CDR3 DNA: TGTGCCAGCAGCTCGGACAGGGGAAGTGGCTACACCTTC
CDR3 protein: CASSSDRGSGYTF
J gene: TRBJ1-2
clone size: -
V gene: TRBV7-6
D gene: TRBD1

CDR3 DNA: TGTGCCAGCAGCTACTATTGGCCCCCGGGACTACAAGAGACCCAGTACTTC
CDR3 protein: CASSYYWPPGLQETQYF
J gene: TRBJ2-5
clone size: -
V gene: TRBV5-5
D gene: TRBD2

CDR3 DNA: TGCGCCAGCAGCCTGACAGAGGGGAACACTGAAGCTTTCTTT
CDR3 protein: CASSLTEGNTEAFF
J gene: TRBJ1-1
clone size: few
V gene: TRBV4-1
D gene: -

CDR3 DNA: TGTGCCAGCAGCGCCCGGATGGATACACAGCAGTTCTTC
CDR3 protein: CASSARMDTQQFF
J gene: TRBJ2-1
clone size: -
V gene: TRBV7-9
D gene: -

CDR3 DNA: TGTGCCTGGAGTGTACTGAGCACCGGGGAGCTGTTTTTT
CDR3 protein: CAWSVLSTGELFF
J gene: TRBJ2-2
clone size: -
V gene: TRBV30
D gene: -

CDR3 DNA: TGTGCCAGCAGCTGGGACAGCTCGAATGAAAAACTGTTTTTT
CDR3 protein: CASSWDSSNEKLFF
J gene: TRBJ1-4
clone size: few
V gene: TRBV7-9
D gene: TRBD1

CDR3 DNA: TGTGCCAGCAGCTTATTTGGGTCTAGCGGGGGAACCGGCTACGAGCAGTACTTC
CDR3 protein: CASSLFGSSGGTGYEQYF
J gene: TRBJ2-7
clone size: -
V gene: TRBV7-8
D gene: TRBD2

CDR3 DNA: TGTGCTAGTGGTCCGGGACTAGCGGGGGGATCGTACCAAGAGACCCAGTACTTC
CDR3 protein: CASGPGLAGGSYQETQYF
J gene: TRBJ2-5
clone size: -
V gene: TRBV12-5
D gene: TRBD2

CDR3 DNA: TGTGCCAGCACCCTTACAGGGTTGAACACTGAAGCTTTCTTT
CDR3 protein: CASTLTGLNTEAFF
J gene: TRBJ1-1
clone size: -
V gene: TRBV7-9
D gene: -

CDR3 DNA: TGTGCCAGCAGTTCTAACCTGAGGCCTTACTATGGCTACACCTTC
CDR3 protein: CASSSNLRPYYGYTF
J gene: TRBJ1-2
clone size: -
V gene: TRBV27
D gene: -